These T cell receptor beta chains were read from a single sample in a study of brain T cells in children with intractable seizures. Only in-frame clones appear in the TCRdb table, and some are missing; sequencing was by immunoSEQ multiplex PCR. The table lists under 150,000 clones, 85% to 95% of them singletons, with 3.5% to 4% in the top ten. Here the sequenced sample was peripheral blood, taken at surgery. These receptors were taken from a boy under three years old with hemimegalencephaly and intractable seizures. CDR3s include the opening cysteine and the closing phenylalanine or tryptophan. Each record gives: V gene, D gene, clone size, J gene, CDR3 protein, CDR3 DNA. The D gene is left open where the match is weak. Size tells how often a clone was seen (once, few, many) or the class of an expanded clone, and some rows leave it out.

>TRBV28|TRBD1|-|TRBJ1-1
CASSPQGAGMNTEAFF
TGTGCCAGCAGTCCCCAGGGGGCGGGGATGAACACTGAAGCTTTCTTT
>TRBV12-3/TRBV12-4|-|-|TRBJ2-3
CASSSSRHTQYF
TGTGCCAGCAGTTCCAGCAGGCACACGCAGTATTTT
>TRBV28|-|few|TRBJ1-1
CASRVAVWLNTEAFF
TGTGCCAGTCGAGTGGCTGTGTGGCTGAACACTGAAGCTTTCTTT
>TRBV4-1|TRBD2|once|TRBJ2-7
CASSRGVSGRAYEQYF
TGCGCCAGCAGCCGGGGGGTTAGCGGGAGGGCCTACGAGCAGTACTTC
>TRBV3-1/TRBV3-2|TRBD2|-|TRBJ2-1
CASSSEWGGGKNEQFF
TGTGCCAGCAGCTCAGAGTGGGGGGGTGGAAAAAATGAGCAGTTCTTC
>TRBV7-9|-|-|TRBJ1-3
CASSPDLLGTIYF
TGTGCCAGCAGTCCAGATCTCCTAGGCACCATATATTTT
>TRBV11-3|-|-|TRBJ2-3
CASSSGQEGHTDTQYF
TGTGCCAGCAGCTCAGGACAGGAGGGGCACACAGATACGCAGTATTTT
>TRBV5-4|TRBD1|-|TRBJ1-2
CASSFKQGAIDGYTF
TGTGCCAGCAGCTTCAAACAGGGGGCGATAGATGGCTACACCTTC
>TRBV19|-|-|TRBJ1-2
CASNPGLRLNYGYTF
TGTGCCAGTAACCCGGGGCTTCGACTTAACTATGGCTACACCTTC
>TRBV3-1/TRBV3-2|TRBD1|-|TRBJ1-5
CASSLVHTTTGQGGYSNQPQHF
TGTGCCAGCAGCTTAGTTCATACTACCACGGGACAGGGTGGATATAGCAATCAGCCCCAGCATTTT
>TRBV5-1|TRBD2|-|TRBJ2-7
CASSNGLAGAPSYEQYF
TGCGCCAGCAGCAACGGACTAGCGGGGGCCCCCTCCTACGAGCAGTACTTC
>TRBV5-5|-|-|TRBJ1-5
CVPGGSNQPQHF
TGTGTTCCGGGGGGAAGCAATCAGCCCCAGCATTTT
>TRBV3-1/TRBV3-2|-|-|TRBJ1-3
CASSHSPSGNTIYF
TGTGCCAGCAGCCACAGTCCCTCTGGAAACACCATATATTTT
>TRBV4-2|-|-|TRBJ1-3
CASSQAPGNTIYF
TGTGCCAGCAGCCAAGCCCCAGGAAACACCATATATTTT
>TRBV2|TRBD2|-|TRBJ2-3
CASGPRTSGTDTQYF
TGTGCCAGCGGGCCCCGGACTAGCGGCACAGATACGCAGTATTTT
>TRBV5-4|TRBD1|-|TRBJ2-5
CASSPPGQGARETQYF
TGTGCCAGCAGCCCTCCGGGACAGGGGGCGCGAGAGACCCAGTACTTC
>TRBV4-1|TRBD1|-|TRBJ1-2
CASSPRRGPRYGYTF
TGCGCCAGCAGCCCCAGAAGGGGGCCGCGGTATGGCTACACCTTC
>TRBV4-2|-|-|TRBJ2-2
CASSQEVGELFF
TGTGCCAGCAGCCAAGAAGTCGGGGAGCTGTTTTTT
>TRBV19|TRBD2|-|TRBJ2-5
CASSIKKREWQETQYF
TGTGCCAGTAGTATCAAAAAGCGGGAGTGGCAAGAGACCCAGTACTTC
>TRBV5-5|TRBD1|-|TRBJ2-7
CASSYRDRPSYEQYF
TGTGCCAGCAGTTACCGGGACAGGCCCTCCTACGAGCAGTACTTC
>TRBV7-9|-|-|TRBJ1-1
CASSPVGRVSGAEAFF
TGTGCCAGCAGCCCCGTCGGCAGGGTGAGTGGTGCTGAAGCTTTCTTT
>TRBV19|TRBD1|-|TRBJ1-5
CASSNRDRGRRGQPQHF
TGTGCCAGTAGCAACCGGGACAGGGGGCGCCGAGGTCAGCCCCAGCATTTT
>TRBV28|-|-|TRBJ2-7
CASSSWGARSYEQYF
TGTGCCAGCAGTTCATGGGGGGCTAGGTCCTACGAGCAGTACTTC
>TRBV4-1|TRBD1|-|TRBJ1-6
CASSQDKLGQPNSPLHF
TGCGCCAGCAGCCAAGATAAGTTGGGACAGCCTAATTCACCCCTCCACTTT
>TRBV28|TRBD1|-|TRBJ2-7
CASSYYPGQGSHEQYF
TGTGCCAGCAGTTACTACCCGGGACAGGGCTCCCACGAGCAGTACTTC
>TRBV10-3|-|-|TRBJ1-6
CAIKEGSSYNSPLHF
TGTGCCATCAAGGAGGGGAGCTCCTATAATTCACCCCTCCACTTT
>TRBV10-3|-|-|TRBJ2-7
CAIGQRSLYEQYF
TGTGCCATCGGACAGAGATCTCTCTACGAGCAGTACTTC
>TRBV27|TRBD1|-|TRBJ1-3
CASSWTGSGNTIYF
TGTGCCAGCAGTTGGACAGGGTCTGGAAACACCATATATTTT
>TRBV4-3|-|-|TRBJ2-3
CASSQEYLYTQYF
TGCGCCAGCAGCCAAGAGTACTTATATACGCAGTATTTT
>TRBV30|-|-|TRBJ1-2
CAWSTRTGIGYTF
TGTGCCTGGAGTACACGTACGGGGATCGGCTACACCTTC
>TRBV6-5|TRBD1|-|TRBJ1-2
CASRPTGRVQGYTF
TGTGCCAGCAGACCGACAGGGCGGGTTCAGGGCTACACCTTC
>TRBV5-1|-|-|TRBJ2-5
CASSGGAVGETQYF
TGCGCCAGCAGCGGAGGGGCGGTCGGAGAGACCCAGTACTTC
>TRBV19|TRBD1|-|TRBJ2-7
CASSAGGAYEQYF
TGTGCCAGTAGTGCAGGGGGCGCCTACGAGCAGTACTTC
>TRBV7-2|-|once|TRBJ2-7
CASSFYSGEQYF
TGTGCCAGCAGCTTTTACAGCGGCGAGCAGTACTTC
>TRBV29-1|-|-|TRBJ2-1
CSAIEAINEQFF
TGCAGCGCTATCGAAGCGATCAATGAGCAGTTCTTC
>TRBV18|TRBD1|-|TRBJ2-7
CASSPQTGYYEQYF
TGTGCCAGCTCACCCCAGACAGGGTACTACGAGCAGTACTTC
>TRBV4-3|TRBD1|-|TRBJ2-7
CASSQGQGWEQYF
TGCGCCAGCAGCCAAGGACAGGGTTGGGAGCAGTACTTC
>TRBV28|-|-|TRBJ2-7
CASPSGHPYEQYF
TGTGCCAGCCCCTCGGGGCATCCCTACGAGCAGTACTTC
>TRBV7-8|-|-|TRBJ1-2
CASSFPGGDGYTF
TGTGCCAGCAGCTTCCCCGGGGGGGATGGCTACACCTTC
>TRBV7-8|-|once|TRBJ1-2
CASSLEAADYGYTF
TGTGCCAGCAGCTTAGAGGCCGCCGACTATGGCTACACCTTC
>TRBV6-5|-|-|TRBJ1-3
CASRLRGVGNTIYF
TGTGCCAGCAGGCTGAGGGGGGTTGGAAACACCATATATTTT
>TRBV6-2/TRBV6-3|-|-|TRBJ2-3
CASSFVSSGLSTDTQYF
TGTGCCAGCAGCTTCGTTTCCAGCGGACTATCCACAGATACGCAGTATTTT
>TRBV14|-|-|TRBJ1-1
CASSDPPGTEAFF
TGTGCCAGCAGCGATCCTCCGGGCACTGAAGCTTTCTTT
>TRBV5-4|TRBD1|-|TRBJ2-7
CASSPGTGAPRYEQYF
TGTGCCAGCAGCCCTGGGACAGGGGCCCCCCGCTACGAGCAGTACTTC
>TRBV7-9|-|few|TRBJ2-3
CAISGGADTQYF
TGTGCCATTTCGGGTGGCGCAGATACGCAGTATTTT
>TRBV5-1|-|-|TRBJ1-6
CASSSEPNSPLHF
TGCGCCAGCAGCTCGGAGCCGAATTCACCCCTCCACTTT
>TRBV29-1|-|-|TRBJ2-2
CSVESPGELFF
TGCAGCGTTGAAAGCCCCGGGGAGCTGTTTTTT
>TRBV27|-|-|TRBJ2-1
CASSPRLKPNEQFF
TGTGCCAGCAGTCCACGTCTAAAACCCAATGAGCAGTTCTTC
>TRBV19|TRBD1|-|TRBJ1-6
CASSIRQGAYSPLHF
TGTGCCAGTAGTATCCGACAGGGGGCATATTCACCCCTCCACTTT
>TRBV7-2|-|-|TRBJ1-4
CASSPGQSGEKLFF
TGTGCCAGCAGCCCGGGTCAGAGCGGTGAAAAACTGTTTTTT
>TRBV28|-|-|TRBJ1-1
CASSSLEAFF
TGTGCCAGCAGTTCCCTTGAAGCTTTCTTT
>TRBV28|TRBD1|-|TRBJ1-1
CASATGTGTEAFF
TGTGCCAGCGCGACCGGGACAGGGACTGAAGCTTTCTTT
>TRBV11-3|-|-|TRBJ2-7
CASSFRGGYEQYF
TGTGCCAGCAGCTTTAGGGGTGGCTACGAGCAGTACTTC